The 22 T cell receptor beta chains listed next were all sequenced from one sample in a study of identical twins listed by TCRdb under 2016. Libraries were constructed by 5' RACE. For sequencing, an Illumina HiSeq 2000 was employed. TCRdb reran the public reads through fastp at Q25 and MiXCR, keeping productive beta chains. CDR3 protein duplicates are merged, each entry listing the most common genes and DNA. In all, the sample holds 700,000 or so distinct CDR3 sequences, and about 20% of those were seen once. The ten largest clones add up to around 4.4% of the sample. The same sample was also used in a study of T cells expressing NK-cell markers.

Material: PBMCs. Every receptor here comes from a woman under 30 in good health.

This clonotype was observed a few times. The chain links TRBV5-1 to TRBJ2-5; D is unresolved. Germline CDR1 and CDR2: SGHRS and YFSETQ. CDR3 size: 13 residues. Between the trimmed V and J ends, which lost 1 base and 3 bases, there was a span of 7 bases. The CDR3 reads CASSLRWEETQYF. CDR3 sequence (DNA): TGCGCCAGCAGCTTGCGATGGGAAGAGACCCAGTACTTC. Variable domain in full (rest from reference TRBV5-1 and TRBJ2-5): KAGVTQTPRYLIKTRGQQVTLSCSPISGHRSVSWYQQTPGQGLQFLFEYFSETQRNKGNFPGRFSGRQFSNSRSEMNVSTLELGDSALYLCASSLRWEETQYFGPGTRLLVL.

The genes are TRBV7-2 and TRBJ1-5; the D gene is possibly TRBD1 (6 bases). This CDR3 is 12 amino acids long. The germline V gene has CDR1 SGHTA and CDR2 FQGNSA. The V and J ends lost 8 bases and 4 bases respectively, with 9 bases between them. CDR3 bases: TGTGCCAGCGGACAGCCTAATCAGCCCCAGCATTTT. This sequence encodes CASGQPNQPQHF.

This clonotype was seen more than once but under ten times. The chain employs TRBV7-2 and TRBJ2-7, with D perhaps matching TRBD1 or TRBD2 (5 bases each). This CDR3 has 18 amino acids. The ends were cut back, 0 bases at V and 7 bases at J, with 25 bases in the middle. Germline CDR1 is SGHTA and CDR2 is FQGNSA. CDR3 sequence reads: CASSLAIVLGLASEEQYF. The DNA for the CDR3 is TGTGCCAGCAGCTTAGCTATAGTCCTGGGGCTAGCCTCTGAGGAGCAGTACTTC.

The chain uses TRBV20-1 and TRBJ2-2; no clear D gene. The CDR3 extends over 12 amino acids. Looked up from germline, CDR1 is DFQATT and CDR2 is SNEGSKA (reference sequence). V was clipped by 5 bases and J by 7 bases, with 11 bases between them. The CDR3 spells CSAPPQNGELFF. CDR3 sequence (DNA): TGCAGTGCTCCACCTCAGAACGGGGAGCTGTTTTTT.

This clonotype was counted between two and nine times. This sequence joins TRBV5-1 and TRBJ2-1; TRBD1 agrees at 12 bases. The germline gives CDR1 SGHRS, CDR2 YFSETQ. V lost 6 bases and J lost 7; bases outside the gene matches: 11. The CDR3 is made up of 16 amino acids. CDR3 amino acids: CASTTTGTGGRNEQFF. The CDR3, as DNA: TGCGCCAGCACCACAACCGGGACAGGGGGCAGGAATGAGCAGTTCTTC.

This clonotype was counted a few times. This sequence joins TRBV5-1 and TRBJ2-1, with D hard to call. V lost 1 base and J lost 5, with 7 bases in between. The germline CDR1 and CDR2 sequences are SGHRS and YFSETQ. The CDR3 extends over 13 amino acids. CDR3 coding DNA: TGCGCCAGCAGCTTGTTGCAGAACAATGAGCAGTTCTTC. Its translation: CASSLLQNNEQFF.

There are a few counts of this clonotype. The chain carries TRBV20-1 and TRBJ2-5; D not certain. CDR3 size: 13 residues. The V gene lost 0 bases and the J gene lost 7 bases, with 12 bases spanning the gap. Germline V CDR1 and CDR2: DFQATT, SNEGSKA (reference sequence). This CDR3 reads CSARDVNPGTQYF. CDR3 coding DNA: TGCAGTGCTAGAGATGTGAATCCGGGGACCCAGTACTTC.

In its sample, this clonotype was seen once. CDR3 residues: CASSFGGGPSSYEQYF. The CDR3 coding sequence is TGTGCCAGCTCATTCGGGGGCGGGCCTAGCTCCTACGAGCAGTACTTC. The rearrangement joins TRBV18 to TRBJ2-7; D could derive from TRBD1 or TRBD2 (6 bases each). The V gene lost 5 bases and the J gene lost 0 bases, with 17 bases spanning the gap. The CDR3 runs 16 residues. Germline values: CDR1 KGHSH, CDR2 LQKENI.

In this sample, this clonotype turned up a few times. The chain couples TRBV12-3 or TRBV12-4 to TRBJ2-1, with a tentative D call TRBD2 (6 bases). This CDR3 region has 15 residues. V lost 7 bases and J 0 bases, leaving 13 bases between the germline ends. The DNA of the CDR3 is TGTGCCAGCAAGACCCTAGCGTTCTCCTACAATGAGCAGTTCTTC. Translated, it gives CASKTLAFSYNEQFF.

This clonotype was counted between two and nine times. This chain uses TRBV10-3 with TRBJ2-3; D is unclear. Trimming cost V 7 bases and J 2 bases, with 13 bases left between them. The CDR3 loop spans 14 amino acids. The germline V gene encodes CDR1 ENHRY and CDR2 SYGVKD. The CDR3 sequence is CAIMKNSNTDTQYF. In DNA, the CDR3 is TGTGCCATCATGAAGAACAGCAACACAGATACGCAGTATTTT.

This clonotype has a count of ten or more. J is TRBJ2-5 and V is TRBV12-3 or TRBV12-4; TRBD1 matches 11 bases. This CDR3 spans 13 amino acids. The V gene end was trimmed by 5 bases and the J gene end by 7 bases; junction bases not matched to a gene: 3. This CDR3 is CASSMGQGVTQYF. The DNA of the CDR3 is TGTGCCAGCAGTATGGGACAGGGGGTGACCCAGTACTTC.

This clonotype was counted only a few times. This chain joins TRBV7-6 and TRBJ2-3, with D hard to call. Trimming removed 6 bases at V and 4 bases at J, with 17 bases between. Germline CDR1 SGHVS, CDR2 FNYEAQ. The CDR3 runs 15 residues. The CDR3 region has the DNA TGTGCCAGCAGTCAGGAGTGGTTGGGTGCAGATACGCAGTATTTT. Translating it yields CASSQEWLGADTQYF.

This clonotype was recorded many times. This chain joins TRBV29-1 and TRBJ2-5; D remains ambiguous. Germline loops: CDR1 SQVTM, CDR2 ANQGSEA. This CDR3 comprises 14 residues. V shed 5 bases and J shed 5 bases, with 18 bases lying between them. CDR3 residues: CSVMSPLFGETQYF. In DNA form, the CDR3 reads TGCAGCGTTATGTCTCCCCTTTTTGGGGAGACCCAGTACTTC.

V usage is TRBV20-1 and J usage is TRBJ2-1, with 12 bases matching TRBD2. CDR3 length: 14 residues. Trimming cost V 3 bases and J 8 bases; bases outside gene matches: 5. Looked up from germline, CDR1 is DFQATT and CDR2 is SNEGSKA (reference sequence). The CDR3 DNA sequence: TGCAGTGCTAGGGAGGGGACTAGCGGGTATGAGCAGTTCTTC. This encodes CSAREGTSGYEQFF.

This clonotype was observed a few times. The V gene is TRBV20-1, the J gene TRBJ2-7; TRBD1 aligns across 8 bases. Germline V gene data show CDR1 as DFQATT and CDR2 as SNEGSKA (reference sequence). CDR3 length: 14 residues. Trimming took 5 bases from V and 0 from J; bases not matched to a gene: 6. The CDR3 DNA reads TGCAGTGCTGCCCCAGGGGGCGCCTCCTACGAGCAGTACTTC. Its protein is CSAAPGGASYEQYF.

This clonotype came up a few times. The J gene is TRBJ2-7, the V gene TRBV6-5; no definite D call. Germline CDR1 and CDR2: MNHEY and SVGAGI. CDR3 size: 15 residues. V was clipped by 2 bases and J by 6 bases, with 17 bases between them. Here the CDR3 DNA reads TGTGCCAGCAGTTACGACCCCGGCGAGTTTGCCGAGCAGTACTTC. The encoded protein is CASSYDPGEFAEQYF.

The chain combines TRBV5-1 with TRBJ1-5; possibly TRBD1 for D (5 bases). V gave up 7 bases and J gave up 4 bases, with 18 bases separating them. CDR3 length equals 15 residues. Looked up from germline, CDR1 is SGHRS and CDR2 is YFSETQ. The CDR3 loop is CASRVGQGPNQPQHF. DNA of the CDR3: TGCGCCAGCCGGGTCGGGCAGGGTCCGAATCAGCCCCAGCATTTT.

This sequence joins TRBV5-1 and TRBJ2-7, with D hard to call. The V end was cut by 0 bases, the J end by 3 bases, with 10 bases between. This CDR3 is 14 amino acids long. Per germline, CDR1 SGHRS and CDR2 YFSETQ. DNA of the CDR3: TGCGCCAGCAGCTTGGTCGACAATGACTACGAGCAGTACTTC. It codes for CASSLVDNDYEQYF.

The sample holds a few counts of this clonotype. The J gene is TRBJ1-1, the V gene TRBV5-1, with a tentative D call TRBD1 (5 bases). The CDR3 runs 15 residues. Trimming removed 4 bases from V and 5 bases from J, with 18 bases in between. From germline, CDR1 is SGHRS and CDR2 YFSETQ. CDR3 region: CASSHGTPEVTEAFF. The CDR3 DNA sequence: TGCGCCAGCAGCCACGGGACCCCAGAGGTAACTGAAGCTTTCTTT.

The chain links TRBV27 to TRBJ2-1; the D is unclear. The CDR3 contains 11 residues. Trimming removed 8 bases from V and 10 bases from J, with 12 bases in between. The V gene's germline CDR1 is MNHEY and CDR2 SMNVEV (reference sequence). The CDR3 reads CASGIVSEQFF. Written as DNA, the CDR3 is TGTGCCAGCGGTATCGTCAGCGAGCAGTTCTTC.

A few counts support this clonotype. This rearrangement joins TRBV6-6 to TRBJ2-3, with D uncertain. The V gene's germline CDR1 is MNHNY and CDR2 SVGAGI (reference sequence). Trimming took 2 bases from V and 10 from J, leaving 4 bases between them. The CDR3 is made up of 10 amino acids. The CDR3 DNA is TGTGCCAGCAGTTACAAGGCGCAGTATTTT. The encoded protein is CASSYKAQYF.

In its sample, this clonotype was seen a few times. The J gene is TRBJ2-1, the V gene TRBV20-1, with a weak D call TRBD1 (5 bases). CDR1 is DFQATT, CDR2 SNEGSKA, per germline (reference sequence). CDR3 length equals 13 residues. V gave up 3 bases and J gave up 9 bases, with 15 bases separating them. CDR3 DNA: TGCAGTGCTAGGGGGCTAGAGTCGGGTGAGCAGTTCTTC. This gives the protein CSARGLESGEQFF.